The entry that follows covers one T cell receptor (beta chain) sequence. Its antigen remains unknown. The CDR3 is 14 amino acids. V lost 2 bases and J lost 6, with 11 bases in between. Germline CDR1 MDHEN, CDR2 SYDVKM. The data were taken from a study of STAT5B mutations in CD4+ large granular lymphocyte leukemia. Study-wide points: Less than 30% of private leukemic clonotypes occurred rarely in other patients' non-leukemic repertoires. Compared with healthy controls (2/35), patient top clones favored TRBV06 (8/27). Without HLA matching, higher CD4+ than CD8+ T-LGLL clonality could reflect small sample size.

In the original workflow: Lowest detectable productive clonotype frequency was 2.59 x 10-5. Method: immunoSEQ multiplex PCR; TCRdb's copy keeps in-frame clones and lacks some. V and J calls and clone size are copied from that table; D and trimming were computed from the DNA. The profile shows fewer than 35,000 clones, around 71% of them singletons. V is TRBV28 and J is TRBJ2-1, with D possibly being TRBD1 or TRBD2 (5 bases each). The clonotype originates from a human donor in good health. Input material: CD4+ T cells from blood buffy coats. CDR3 region: CASSLQGGGNEQFF. The CDR3 nucleotides read TGTGCCAGCAGTTTACAGGGCGGAGGCAATGAGCAGTTCTTC. The variable domain in full, completed from reference TRBV28 and TRBJ2-1, reads DVKVTQSSRYLVKRTGEKVFLECVQDMDHENMFWYRQDPGLGLRLIYFSYDVKMKEKGDIPEGYSVSREKKERFSLILESASTNQTSMYLCASSLQGGGNEQFFGPGTRLTVL.